This TCR beta chain was recorded in a study of shared clonotypes between healthy human individuals. At the deep level, the assay was run. Clones were read by immunoSEQ multiplex PCR, and TCRdb kept only the in-frame ones, dropping some. The sample shows 95,000 to 120,000 clones, 68% of them seen only once. Combining CD45RO+ cells with CCR7-negative CD45RA+ TemRA cells gave CD8 memory. The CDR3 runs to 13 residues. V was cut by 5 bases and J by 3 bases, with 9 bases left in between. The germline CDR1 and CDR2 sequences are LNHDA and SQIVND (reference sequence). The sequencing sample was made of memory CD8+ T cells sorted from blood. Subset: CD45RO+ cells pooled with CCR7-negative TemRA cells. This sequence was found in a woman aged 25 to 45 in good health. V usage is TRBV19 and J usage is TRBJ2-3; D might be TRBD2 (5 bases). In DNA, the CDR3 is TGTGCCAGTAGTTCTGGGAGTACAGATACGCAGTATTTT. Its translation: CASSSGSTDTQYF.